This TCR beta chain was retrieved from a study of cytomegalovirus exposure and HLA in healthy donors. Study observations and caveats: It emerged from a later analysis that several of the most significant clusters appeared to be linked to common viral pathogens.

The PCR was carried out with 60 Vbeta primers and 13 Jbeta primers. Method: immunoSEQ multiplex PCR; TCRdb's copy keeps in-frame clones and lacks some. The table lists approximately 150,000 clones, about 80% of them singletons. Donors sampled were nominally healthy, though unrecorded immune exposures were likely. With regard to this clone: As yet, its antigen is unknown.

Per germline, CDR1 KGHSH and CDR2 LQKENI. The CDR3 consists of 15 residues. The V end lost 6 bases, the J end lost 0 bases, and 9 bases lay between the germline ends. This chain connects TRBV18 to TRBJ2-6, with TRBD2 as a possible D gene (6 bases). The sample comprised PBMCs. The clonotype comes from a man between 35 and 55 years old in good health and CMV-seronegative. The CDR3 coding sequence is TGTGCCAGCTCTCTAGCGAGCTCTGGGGCCAACGTCCTGACTTTC. It yields the protein CASSLASSGANVLTF.